A selection of T cell receptor beta chains follows, all from one sample in a study of T cell changes during pregnancy in multiple sclerosis. Libraries were prepared by immunoSEQ multiplex PCR; TCRdb keeps only in-frame clonotypes and omits some of them. Here the sample spans roughly 46,000 clones, 92% being singletons. Sequences were derived from peripheral blood, sampled in the third trimester of pregnancy. These TCRs come from a female donor with multiple sclerosis, enrolled in a pregnancy study. CDR3s include the opening cysteine and the closing phenylalanine or tryptophan. A D gene is named only where the DNA matches it firmly. Size is stated for part of the rows, as once, few or many counts, or as a class when the clone is expanded.

d_call: -; clone_size: -; cdr3_length: 14; v_call: TRBV28; j_call: TRBJ1-3; cdr3_aa: CASSLSYRGNTIYF; cdr3_nt: TGTGCCAGCAGTTTATCTTACAGGGGAAACACCATATATTTT
d_call: -; clone_size: -; cdr3_length: 13; v_call: TRBV6-4; j_call: TRBJ1-1; cdr3_aa: CASSHGGNTEAFF; cdr3_nt: TGTGCCAGCAGTCACGGGGGGAACACTGAAGCTTTCTTT
d_call: TRBD2; clone_size: -; cdr3_length: 16; v_call: TRBV4-1; j_call: TRBJ2-1; cdr3_aa: CASSPRLAGGNNEQFF; cdr3_nt: TGCGCCAGCAGCCCACGCCTAGCGGGAGGGAACAATGAGCAGTTCTTC
d_call: TRBD1; clone_size: -; cdr3_length: 15; v_call: TRBV7-6; j_call: TRBJ1-2; cdr3_aa: CASSPIGDRGYGYTF; cdr3_nt: TGTGCCAGCAGCCCTATAGGGGACAGGGGCTATGGCTACACCTTC
d_call: TRBD2; clone_size: -; cdr3_length: 17; v_call: TRBV9; j_call: TRBJ2-2; cdr3_aa: CASSGGLAGGNTGELFF; cdr3_nt: TGTGCCAGCAGCGGTGGACTAGCGGGAGGTAACACCGGGGAGCTGTTTTTT
d_call: TRBD2; clone_size: -; cdr3_length: 12; v_call: TRBV2; j_call: TRBJ2-1; cdr3_aa: CASSTSVNEQFF; cdr3_nt: TGTGCCAGCAGTACTAGCGTCAATGAGCAGTTCTTC
d_call: -; clone_size: -; cdr3_length: 13; v_call: TRBV7-3; j_call: TRBJ2-3; cdr3_aa: CASSKRGTDTQYF; cdr3_nt: TGTGCCAGCAGCAAACGAGGCACAGATACGCAGTATTTT
d_call: TRBD2; clone_size: once; cdr3_length: 16; v_call: TRBV19; j_call: TRBJ2-1; cdr3_aa: CASSIYQAGSYNEQFF; cdr3_nt: TGTGCCAGTAGTATCTATCAAGCGGGAAGCTACAATGAGCAGTTCTTC
d_call: TRBD1; clone_size: -; cdr3_length: 13; v_call: TRBV29-1; j_call: TRBJ1-4; cdr3_aa: CSVSGTAGEKLFF; cdr3_nt: TGCAGCGTGTCCGGGACAGCCGGTGAAAAACTGTTTTTT
d_call: -; clone_size: -; cdr3_length: 16; v_call: TRBV6-5; j_call: TRBJ1-2; cdr3_aa: CASSYLGRGDDYGYTF; cdr3_nt: TGTGCCAGCAGTTACCTTGGCAGGGGAGATGACTATGGCTACACCTTC
d_call: -; clone_size: -; cdr3_length: 12; v_call: TRBV29-1; j_call: TRBJ1-2; cdr3_aa: CSVEDPDYGYTF; cdr3_nt: TGCAGCGTTGAAGATCCGGACTATGGCTACACCTTC
d_call: -; clone_size: -; cdr3_length: 14; v_call: TRBV7-9; j_call: TRBJ2-5; cdr3_aa: CASRPPGSWETQYF; cdr3_nt: TGTGCCAGCAGACCCCCGGGATCATGGGAGACCCAGTACTTC
d_call: TRBD1; clone_size: -; cdr3_length: 16; v_call: TRBV4-3; j_call: TRBJ2-5; cdr3_aa: CASSQDVGTGLETQYF; cdr3_nt: TGCGCCAGCAGCCAAGATGTTGGGACAGGGTTAGAGACCCAGTACTTC
d_call: -; clone_size: -; cdr3_length: 14; v_call: TRBV11-3; j_call: TRBJ2-1; cdr3_aa: CASLGPGTGNEQFF; cdr3_nt: TGTGCCAGCCTCGGGCCAGGGACTGGCAATGAGCAGTTCTTC
d_call: TRBD1; clone_size: -; cdr3_length: 13; v_call: TRBV29-1; j_call: TRBJ2-7; cdr3_aa: CSAGRDRGLEQYF; cdr3_nt: TGCAGCGCGGGACGGGACAGGGGGCTCGAGCAGTACTTC
d_call: TRBD1; clone_size: -; cdr3_length: 13; v_call: TRBV27; j_call: TRBJ2-7; cdr3_aa: CASSYTGDREQYF; cdr3_nt: TGTGCCAGCAGTTATACAGGGGATCGAGAGCAGTACTTC
d_call: TRBD2; clone_size: -; cdr3_length: 13; v_call: TRBV19; j_call: TRBJ2-5; cdr3_aa: CASRGLAGETQYF; cdr3_nt: TGTGCCAGTAGGGGACTAGCGGGAGAGACCCAGTACTTC
d_call: -; clone_size: -; cdr3_length: 12; v_call: TRBV6-1; j_call: TRBJ1-5; cdr3_aa: CASRRGSQPQHF; cdr3_nt: TGTGCCAGCAGGAGGGGGAGCCAGCCCCAGCATTTT
d_call: TRBD1; clone_size: -; cdr3_length: 13; v_call: TRBV5-1; j_call: TRBJ2-7; cdr3_aa: CASSMGQTYEQYF; cdr3_nt: TGCGCCAGCAGCATGGGACAGACCTACGAGCAGTACTTC
d_call: TRBD2; clone_size: -; cdr3_length: 16; v_call: TRBV19; j_call: TRBJ2-1; cdr3_aa: CASSTFGLAGSNEQFF; cdr3_nt: TGTGCCAGTAGTACCTTCGGACTAGCGGGAAGCAATGAGCAGTTCTTC
d_call: -; clone_size: -; cdr3_length: 13; v_call: TRBV7-2; j_call: TRBJ2-1; cdr3_aa: CASRVVPYNEQFF; cdr3_nt: TGTGCCAGCAGAGTAGTTCCCTACAATGAGCAGTTCTTC
d_call: -; clone_size: few; cdr3_length: 12; v_call: TRBV2; j_call: TRBJ1-2; cdr3_aa: CATEHPNYGYTF; cdr3_nt: TGTGCCACTGAACACCCTAACTATGGCTACACCTTC
d_call: TRBD2; clone_size: -; cdr3_length: 16; v_call: TRBV7-9; j_call: TRBJ2-5; cdr3_aa: CASSYRGGGPQETQYF; cdr3_nt: TGTGCCAGCAGCTACCGGGGGGGCGGCCCCCAAGAGACCCAGTACTTC
d_call: -; clone_size: -; cdr3_length: 15; v_call: TRBV21-1; j_call: TRBJ1-2; cdr3_aa: CASSRDLDSNYGYTF; cdr3_nt: TGTGCCAGCAGCCGAGATCTAGACAGTAACTATGGCTACACCTTC
d_call: -; clone_size: -; cdr3_length: 12; v_call: TRBV19; j_call: TRBJ1-2; cdr3_aa: CATQTGLYGYTF; cdr3_nt: TGTGCCACCCAGACAGGCCTCTATGGCTACACCTTC
d_call: TRBD2; clone_size: -; cdr3_length: 14; v_call: TRBV19; j_call: TRBJ2-4; cdr3_aa: CASKSGGIKNIQYF; cdr3_nt: TGTGCCAGTAAGTCGGGAGGGATCAAAAACATTCAGTACTTC
d_call: -; clone_size: -; cdr3_length: 14; v_call: TRBV21-1; j_call: TRBJ2-2; cdr3_aa: CASSKRGSTGELFF; cdr3_nt: TGTGCCAGCAGCAAACGCGGGAGTACCGGGGAGCTGTTTTTT
d_call: TRBD2; clone_size: -; cdr3_length: 16; v_call: TRBV6-4; j_call: TRBJ2-3; cdr3_aa: CASSVTSGRRTDTQYF; cdr3_nt: TGTGCCAGCAGTGTTACTAGCGGGAGGCGCACAGATACGCAGTATTTT
d_call: TRBD1; clone_size: -; cdr3_length: 15; v_call: TRBV14; j_call: TRBJ1-1; cdr3_aa: CASALTGIRGAEAFF; cdr3_nt: TGTGCCAGCGCACTGACAGGGATCAGAGGCGCTGAAGCTTTCTTT
d_call: -; clone_size: -; cdr3_length: 14; v_call: TRBV5-6; j_call: TRBJ1-1; cdr3_aa: CASSPNTVSTEAFF; cdr3_nt: TGTGCCAGCAGCCCGAATACAGTCTCCACTGAAGCTTTCTTT
d_call: TRBD1; clone_size: -; cdr3_length: 15; v_call: TRBV30; j_call: TRBJ2-1; cdr3_aa: CAWRANRGLDNEQFF; cdr3_nt: TGTGCCTGGAGGGCTAACAGGGGGCTCGACAATGAGCAGTTCTTC
d_call: TRBD2; clone_size: once; cdr3_length: 12; v_call: TRBV5-1; j_call: TRBJ2-7; cdr3_aa: CASSRTGGEQYF; cdr3_nt: TGCGCCAGCAGCAGAACGGGGGGCGAGCAGTACTTC
d_call: TRBD1; clone_size: -; cdr3_length: 13; v_call: TRBV29-1; j_call: TRBJ1-2; cdr3_aa: CSVEPTGHYGYTF; cdr3_nt: TGCAGCGTCGAACCGACAGGGCACTATGGCTACACCTTC
d_call: TRBD2; clone_size: -; cdr3_length: 16; v_call: TRBV9; j_call: TRBJ2-7; cdr3_aa: CASSATGTSGSYEQYF; cdr3_nt: TGTGCCAGCAGCGCGACCGGGACTAGCGGGAGCTACGAGCAGTACTTC
d_call: TRBD1; clone_size: once; cdr3_length: 17; v_call: TRBV2; j_call: TRBJ1-4; cdr3_aa: CASRLRTGPSTNEKLFF; cdr3_nt: TGTGCCAGCAGACTCAGGACAGGGCCGTCAACTAATGAAAAACTGTTTTTT
d_call: -; clone_size: -; cdr3_length: 17; v_call: TRBV5-5; j_call: TRBJ1-1; cdr3_aa: CASSLGILQAVNTEAFF; cdr3_nt: TGTGCCAGCAGCTTGGGCATCCTGCAGGCCGTGAACACTGAAGCTTTCTTT
d_call: -; clone_size: -; cdr3_length: 16; v_call: TRBV5-4; j_call: TRBJ1-1; cdr3_aa: CASSLVGRPPNTEAFF; cdr3_nt: TGTGCCAGCAGCTTGGTGGGCAGGCCACCGAACACTGAAGCTTTCTTT
d_call: -; clone_size: -; cdr3_length: 14; v_call: TRBV19; j_call: TRBJ1-1; cdr3_aa: CASSITGVNTEAFF; cdr3_nt: TGTGCCAGTAGTATTACCGGGGTGAACACTGAAGCTTTCTTT
d_call: -; clone_size: -; cdr3_length: 13; v_call: TRBV4-2; j_call: TRBJ2-4; cdr3_aa: CASSQAGLDIQYF; cdr3_nt: TGTGCCAGCAGCCAAGCGGGATTGGACATTCAGTACTTC
d_call: -; clone_size: -; cdr3_length: 12; v_call: TRBV10-3; j_call: TRBJ2-7; cdr3_aa: CAISERAYEQYF; cdr3_nt: TGTGCCATCAGTGAGCGGGCCTACGAGCAGTACTTC
d_call: -; clone_size: -; cdr3_length: 15; v_call: TRBV19; j_call: TRBJ2-1; cdr3_aa: CASSIERSAYNEQFF; cdr3_nt: TGTGCCAGTAGTATCGAGCGGAGCGCCTACAATGAGCAGTTCTTC
d_call: -; clone_size: -; cdr3_length: 16; v_call: TRBV19; j_call: TRBJ2-2; cdr3_aa: CASSIDPDRVTGELFF; cdr3_nt: TGTGCCAGTAGTATAGACCCGGACAGAGTCACCGGGGAGCTGTTTTTT
d_call: -; clone_size: -; cdr3_length: 16; v_call: TRBV7-6; j_call: TRBJ2-1; cdr3_aa: CASSLGPSVSYNEQFF; cdr3_nt: TGTGCCAGCAGCTTAGGGCCTTCTGTCTCCTACAATGAGCAGTTCTTC
d_call: -; clone_size: -; cdr3_length: 15; v_call: TRBV28; j_call: TRBJ2-1; cdr3_aa: CASSLRQEVDNEQFF; cdr3_nt: TGTGCCAGCAGTTTAAGACAGGAGGTCGACAATGAGCAGTTCTTC
d_call: -; clone_size: -; cdr3_length: 13; v_call: TRBV29-1; j_call: TRBJ1-1; cdr3_aa: CSVFVRPGLEAFF; cdr3_nt: TGCAGCGTTTTTGTCCGACCCGGACTTGAAGCTTTCTTT
d_call: -; clone_size: -; cdr3_length: 16; v_call: TRBV7-2; j_call: TRBJ1-4; cdr3_aa: CASSLNPDSLGEKLFF; cdr3_nt: TGTGCCAGCAGCTTAAACCCAGACAGCCTGGGGGAAAAACTGTTTTTT